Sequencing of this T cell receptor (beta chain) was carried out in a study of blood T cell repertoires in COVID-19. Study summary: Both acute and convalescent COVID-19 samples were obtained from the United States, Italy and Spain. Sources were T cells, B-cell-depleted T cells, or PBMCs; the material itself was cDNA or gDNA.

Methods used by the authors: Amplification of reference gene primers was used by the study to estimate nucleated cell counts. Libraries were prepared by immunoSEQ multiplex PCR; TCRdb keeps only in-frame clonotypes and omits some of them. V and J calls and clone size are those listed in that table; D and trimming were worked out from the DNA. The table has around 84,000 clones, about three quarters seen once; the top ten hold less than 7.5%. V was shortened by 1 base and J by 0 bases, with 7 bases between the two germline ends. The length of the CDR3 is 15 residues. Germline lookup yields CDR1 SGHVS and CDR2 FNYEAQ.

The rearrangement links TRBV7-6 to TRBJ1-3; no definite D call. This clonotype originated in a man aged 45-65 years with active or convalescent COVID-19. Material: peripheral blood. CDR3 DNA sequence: TGTGCCAGCAGCTTAGGGGCCTACTCTGGAAACACCATATATTTT. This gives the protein CASSLGAYSGNTIYF.